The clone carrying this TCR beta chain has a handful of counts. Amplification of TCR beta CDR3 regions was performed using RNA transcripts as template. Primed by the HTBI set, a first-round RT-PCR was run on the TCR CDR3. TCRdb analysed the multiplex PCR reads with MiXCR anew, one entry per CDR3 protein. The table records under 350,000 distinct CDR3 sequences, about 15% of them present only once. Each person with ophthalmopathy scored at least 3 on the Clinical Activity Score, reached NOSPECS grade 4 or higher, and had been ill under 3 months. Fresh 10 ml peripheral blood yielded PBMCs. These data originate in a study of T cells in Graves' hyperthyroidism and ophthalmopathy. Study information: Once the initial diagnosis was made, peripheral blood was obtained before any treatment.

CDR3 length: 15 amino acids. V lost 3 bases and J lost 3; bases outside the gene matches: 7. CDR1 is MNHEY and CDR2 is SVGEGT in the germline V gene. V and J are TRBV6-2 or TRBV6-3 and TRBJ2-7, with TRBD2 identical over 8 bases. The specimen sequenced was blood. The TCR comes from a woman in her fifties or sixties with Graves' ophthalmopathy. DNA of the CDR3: TGTGCCAGCAGTTATGGTCTAGCGGGCTACTACGAGCAGTACTTC. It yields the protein CASSYGLAGYYEQYF.